The 27 T cell receptor beta chains below were found in one sample sequenced in a study of T cells of healthy individuals. One entry per CDR3 protein, called by TCRdb with MiXCR from the 5' RACE reads. The sample has more than 60,000 distinct CDR3 sequences; under 20% are singletons. The receptor set was obtained from a human donor in good health.

This chain joins TRBV7-2 and TRBJ2-7, with D possibly matching TRBD2 (5 bases). The germline V and J ends were trimmed by 3 bases and 6 bases, with 15 bases remaining between them. Germline CDR1 reads SGHTA; CDR2 reads FQGNSA. CDR3 length: 14 amino acids. This CDR3 reads CASSFKLAQSEQYF. CDR3 sequence (DNA): TGTGCCAGCAGCTTCAAGCTAGCTCAAAGCGAGCAGTACTTC. The full variable domain, rest sourced from reference TRBV7-2 and TRBJ2-7, is GAGVSQSPSNKVTEKGKDVELRCDPISGHTALYWYRQSLGQGLEFLIYFQGNSAPDKSGLPSDRFSAERTGGSVSTLTIQRTQQEDSAVYLCASSFKLAQSEQYFGPGTRLTVT.

The J gene is TRBJ2-7, the V gene TRBV3-1; possibly TRBD1 for D (5 bases). Trimming removed 1 base at V and 2 bases at J, with 9 bases between. CDR1 and CDR2 (germline): LGHDT, YNNKEL (reference sequence). This CDR3 region has 14 residues. The DNA of the CDR3 is TGTGCCAGCAGCCAAGGGGCAGGGACCTACGAGCAGTACTTC. Protein product: CASSQGAGTYEQYF.

This rearrangement joins TRBV20-1 to TRBJ2-3; the D call may be TRBD1 or TRBD2 (6 bases each). Germline V gives CDR1 DFQATT, CDR2 SNEGSKA (reference sequence). This CDR3 comprises 13 residues. Trimming took 1 base from V and 6 from J, leaving 11 bases between them. This CDR3 is CSARGGGGDTQYF. The CDR3 DNA sequence: TGCAGTGCTAGAGGAGGGGGAGGTGATACGCAGTATTTT.

This clonotype was seen only a few times. The V gene is TRBV6-5, the J gene TRBJ1-5; D call uncertain. The CDR3 spans 14 residues. CDR1 is MNHEY, CDR2 SVGAGI, per germline. V was shortened by 0 bases and J by 5 bases, with 8 bases between the two germline ends. The CDR3 DNA is TGTGCCAGCAGTTACTCGCCGGAGTATCAGCCCCAGCATTTT. Translated: CASSYSPEYQPQHF.

Regarding this clonotype: A much larger clone lies one base from this, so it may be a read error. CDR3 in amino acids: CATPSGGEGGYNF. The CDR3, as DNA: TGTGCCACCCCATCGGGGGGGGAAGGAGGCTACAACTTC. The chain is built from TRBV24-1 and TRBJ1-2; D might be TRBD1 (5 bases). CDR1 and CDR2 (germline): KGHDR, SFDVKD. The CDR3 runs 13 residues.

The gene calls are TRBV12-3 or TRBV12-4 and TRBJ2-1; D gene unclear. The CDR3 is made up of 14 amino acids. Trimming removed 7 bases from V and 0 bases from J, with 10 bases in between. In DNA form, the CDR3 reads TGTGCCAGCAAAGGTTCCAGCTCCTACAATGAGCAGTTCTTC. It specifies CASKGSSSYNEQFF.

In its sample, this clonotype was seen a few times. This chain uses TRBV24-1 with TRBJ2-1, with D perhaps TRBD1 (6 bases). The germline gives CDR1 KGHDR, CDR2 SFDVKD. This CDR3 is 13 amino acids long. Trimming took off 7 bases at V and 7 bases at J, with 13 bases between the two ends. CDR3 loop: CATRGGPVNEQFF. CDR3 bases: TGTGCCACCAGAGGGGGACCAGTGAATGAGCAGTTCTTC.

This clonotype was seen many times. The chain couples TRBV5-1 to TRBJ2-1; 9 bases are shared with TRBD2. Trimming took 1 base from V and 4 from J; bases not matched to a gene: 12. This CDR3 has 18 amino acids. CDR1 and CDR2 (germline): SGHRS, YFSETQ. CDR3: CASSLLSAGGPLYNEQFF. The CDR3 nucleotides are TGCGCCAGCAGCTTGTTGTCGGCGGGAGGGCCCCTATACAATGAGCAGTTCTTC.

The genes are TRBV28 and TRBJ2-1; D assignment may be TRBD1 or TRBD2 (5 bases each). Germline CDR1 is MDHEN and CDR2 is SYDVKM. The CDR3 has 12 residues. Trimming pared 6 bases from V and 4 bases from J, leaving 7 bases between. CDR3 amino acids: CASRWGYNEQFF. As DNA, the CDR3 is TGTGCCAGCAGATGGGGGTACAATGAGCAGTTCTTC. Looking up the rest from reference TRBV28 and TRBJ2-1 gives the full variable domain: DVKVTQSSRYLVKRTGEKVFLECVQDMDHENMFWYRQDPGLGLRLIYFSYDVKMKEKGDIPEGYSVSREKKERFSLILESASTNQTSMYLCASRWGYNEQFFGPGTRLTVL.

With regard to this clonotype: A read error may be the cause here, since a much bigger clone is one base away. The J gene is TRBJ2-7, the V gene TRBV3-1, with a weak D call TRBD2 (5 bases). The length of the CDR3 is 13 residues. Germline V gives CDR1 LGHDT, CDR2 YNNKEL (reference sequence). The CDR3 reads CASSQDTFGEQHF. The CDR3 DNA follows: TGTGCCAGCAGCCAAGATACCTTCGGGGAGCAGCACTTC.

J is TRBJ2-3 and V is TRBV20-1; perhaps TRBD2 as D (5 bases). Germline lookup yields CDR1 DFQATT and CDR2 SNEGSKA (reference sequence). Trimming shortened V by 6 bases and J by 4 bases, and 23 bases separated the two germline ends. The CDR3 contains 16 residues. CDR3 protein: CSALKRRGSPPDTQYF. The CDR3 nucleotides are TGCAGTGCGTTGAAGAGACGTGGGAGCCCGCCAGATACGCAGTATTTT.

This sequence joins TRBV6-6 and TRBJ2-5; D is ambiguous. Per the germline V gene, CDR1 is MNHNY and CDR2 is SVGAGI (reference sequence). Trimming removed 0 bases at V and 4 bases at J, with 12 bases between. This CDR3 is 15 amino acids long. CDR3 coding DNA: TGTGCCAGCAGTTACTCGATGGGGTTGGGAGAGACCCAGTACTTC. The encoded protein is CASSYSMGLGETQYF.

This clonotype was found many times. This chain joins TRBV9 and TRBJ2-1; 11 bases align to TRBD2. The CDR3 runs 17 residues. V lost 2 bases to trimming and J lost 7 bases; unmatched junction nucleotides: 11. Per germline, CDR1 SGDLS and CDR2 YYNGEE. For the CDR3, the DNA is TGTGCCAGCAGCGTTTCACGACTAGCGGGGTCTTGGAATGAGCAGTTCTTC. Translating gives CASSVSRLAGSWNEQFF.

This clonotype has more than one count but fewer than ten. This chain links TRBV7-2 with TRBJ1-4; unclear D gene. The CDR3 runs 15 residues. Germline CDR1 and CDR2: SGHTA and FQGNSA. V was pared by 4 bases and J by 3 bases, with 12 bases between. Here the CDR3 DNA reads TGTGCCAGCAGCTCCATGGGGAGCCCTAATGAAAAACTGTTTTTT. Translating it yields CASSSMGSPNEKLFF.

This clonotype came up a few times. The rearrangement links TRBV5-1 to TRBJ2-7; D might be TRBD2 (8 bases). The length of the CDR3 is 15 residues. V lost 3 bases, J lost 4 bases, and 17 bases lay in between. CDR1 and CDR2 from the germline V gene are SGHRS and YFSETQ. In nucleotides, the CDR3 is TGCGCCAGCAGCTCGGGGGGGTGGGACAGTTACGAGCAGTACTTC. Its protein product is CASSSGGWDSYEQYF.

This clonotype was detected ten times or more. The gene calls are TRBV4-2 and TRBJ2-7, with D unresolved. The ends were cut back, 1 base at V and 2 bases at J, with 9 bases in the middle. This CDR3 region has 14 residues. Germline V gene sequence: CDR1 LGHNA, CDR2 YNFKEQ. CDR3 in DNA: TGTGCCAGCAGCCAAGGGCAAGGAGCCTACGAGCAGTACTTC. This translates into CASSQGQGAYEQYF.

The chain carries TRBV10-3 and TRBJ2-3; 7 bases match TRBD2. The V gene's germline CDR1 is ENHRY and CDR2 SYGVKD. The CDR3 length is 15 residues. With V trimmed by 2 bases and J by 5 bases, 7 bases remained unmatched. For the CDR3, the DNA is TGTGCCATCAGTGAGAGATTGGCGGGGGTAGATACGCAGTATTTT. This translates into CAISERLAGVDTQYF.

This clonotype was observed many times. This chain connects TRBV20-1 to TRBJ2-3; no firm D call. Germline-derived CDR1 and CDR2 are DFQATT and SNEGSKA (reference sequence). This CDR3 comprises 14 residues. Deletions cut 3 bases from V and 2 bases from J, with 12 bases between. The CDR3 here is CSASPQPSTDTQYF. The DNA of the CDR3 is TGCAGTGCTAGTCCTCAGCCTTCCACAGATACGCAGTATTTT.

This clonotype has a count of ten or more. J is TRBJ1-1 and V is TRBV7-9, with a possible D match to TRBD1 (5 bases). The germline gives CDR1 SEHNR, CDR2 FQNEAQ (reference sequence). V lost 1 base and J 7 bases, leaving 16 bases between the germline ends. The CDR3 length is 15 residues. DNA of the CDR3: TGTGCCAGCAGCTTAGATTGGGGCGAGGCAATTGAAGCTTTCTTT. Protein: CASSLDWGEAIEAFF.

The gene calls are TRBV5-5 and TRBJ2-2, with D perhaps TRBD2 (5 bases). CDR3 length: 15 residues. The V gene lost 5 bases and the J gene lost 3 bases, with 14 bases spanning the gap. The V gene's germline CDR1 is SGHKS and CDR2 YYEKEE (reference sequence). The CDR3 loop reads CASSKNGIDTGELFF. CDR3 in DNA: TGTGCCAGCAGTAAGAACGGGATCGACACCGGGGAGCTGTTTTTT.

This clonotype was picked up many times. The chain couples TRBV11-2 to TRBJ1-6; D is uncertain. The CDR3 totals 15 residues. Germline loops: CDR1 SGHAT, CDR2 FQNNGV. Trimming took off 1 base at V and 9 bases at J, with 13 bases between the two ends. CDR3 region: CASSLVLTTGSPLHF. The CDR3 coding sequence is TGTGCCAGCAGCTTAGTACTAACTACGGGTTCACCCCTCCACTTT.

This clonotype was counted many times. This chain links TRBV12-5 with TRBJ2-7; 11 bases agree with TRBD1. The germline V gene encodes CDR1 LGHNT and CDR2 FRNRAP. CDR3 size: 14 residues. The V and J ends lost 6 bases and 2 bases, in that order; junction bases with no gene match: 3. The CDR3 DNA sequence: TGTGCTAGTGGCCCGGGACAGGGGGCCTACGAGCAGTACTTC. The encoded protein is CASGPGQGAYEQYF. The full variable domain, rest sourced from reference TRBV12-5 and TRBJ2-7, is DARVTQTPRHKVTEMGQEVTMRCQPILGHNTVFWYRQTMMQGLELLAYFRNRAPLDDSGMPKDRFSAEMPDATLATLKIQPSEPRDSAVYFCASGPGQGAYEQYFGPGTRLTVT.

Ten or more counts support this clonotype. The chain joins TRBV5-4 to TRBJ1-5; D gene uncertain. CDR1 and CDR2 (germline): SGHNT, YYREEE (reference sequence). The CDR3 is 15 residues long. The ends were cut back, 4 bases at V and 5 bases at J, with 16 bases in the middle. The CDR3 DNA follows: TGTGCCAGCAGCCCCGGACCGGAAACCTATCAGCCCCAGCATTTT. Encoded protein: CASSPGPETYQPQHF.

Concerning this clonotype itself: This may be a read error, as it is one base from a much larger clone. V is TRBV9 and J is TRBJ1-1; TRBD1 aligns across 9 bases. The CDR3 runs 16 residues. Germline CDR1 and CDR2: SGDLS and YYNGEE. As DNA, the CDR3 is TGTACCAGCAGCGCGACAGGGGGAGTTCAGAACACTGAAGCTTTCTTT. Its protein is CTSSATGGVQNTEAFF.

This rearrangement joins TRBV2 to TRBJ2-2, with D possibly being TRBD2 (5 bases). The CDR3 extends over 15 amino acids. The ends were cut back, 8 bases at V and 4 bases at J, with 17 bases in the middle. The V gene's germline CDR1 is SNHLY and CDR2 FYNNEI. The CDR3 spells CASRRNPGSTGELFF. The CDR3 coding sequence is TGTGCCAGCCGTAGAAATCCGGGATCCACCGGGGAGCTGTTTTTT.

V gene TRBV11-2 combines with J gene TRBJ2-1, with D perhaps matching TRBD2 (5 bases). CDR3 length: 16 amino acids. Looked up from germline, CDR1 is SGHAT and CDR2 is FQNNGV. Trimming removed 5 bases at V and 0 bases at J, with 14 bases between. The CDR3 here is CASSRRGRSSYNEQFF. The CDR3 nucleotides read TGTGCCAGCAGCCGTAGAGGGCGGAGCTCCTACAATGAGCAGTTCTTC.

This clonotype was observed at least ten times. The chain joins TRBV20-1 to TRBJ2-7, with TRBD1 matching over 8 bases. Trimming at V came to 6 bases and at J to 7 bases, leaving 8 bases not matched to a gene. Germline-derived CDR1 and CDR2 are DFQATT and SNEGSKA (reference sequence). This CDR3 is 12 amino acids long. The CDR3 nucleotides read TGCAGTGCCAAGGACAGGGATGAAGAGCAGTACTTC. It codes for CSAKDRDEEQYF.